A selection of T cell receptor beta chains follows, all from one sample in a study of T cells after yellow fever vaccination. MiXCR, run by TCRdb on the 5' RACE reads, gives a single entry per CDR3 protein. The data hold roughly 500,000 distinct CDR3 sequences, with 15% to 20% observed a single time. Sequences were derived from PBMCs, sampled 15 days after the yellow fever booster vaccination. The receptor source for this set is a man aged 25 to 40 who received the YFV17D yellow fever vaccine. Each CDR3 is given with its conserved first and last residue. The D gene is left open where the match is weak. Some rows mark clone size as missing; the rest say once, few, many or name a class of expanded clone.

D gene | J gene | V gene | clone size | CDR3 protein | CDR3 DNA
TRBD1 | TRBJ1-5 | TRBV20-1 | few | CSAIRGGTGNGDQPQHF | TGCAGTGCTATCCGTGGCGGGACAGGTAATGGGGATCAGCCCCAGCATTTT
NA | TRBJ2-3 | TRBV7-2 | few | CASSLDIGTQYF | TGTGCCAGCAGCTTAGATATTGGTACGCAGTATTTT
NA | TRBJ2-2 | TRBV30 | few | CAWGGNIGTGELFF | TGTGCCTGGGGGGGGAACATAGGCACCGGGGAGCTGTTTTTT
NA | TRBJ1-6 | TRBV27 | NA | CASSFGQSSYNSPLHF | TGTGCCAGCAGTTTCGGTCAAAGCTCCTATAATTCACCCCTCCACTTT
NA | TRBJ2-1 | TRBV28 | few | CASSLMARSGNEQFF | TGTGCCAGCAGTTTAATGGCGCGGTCCGGCAATGAGCAGTTCTTC
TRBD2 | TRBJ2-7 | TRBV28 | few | CASSSPTSGTYEQYF | TGTGCCAGCAGTTCCCCGACTAGCGGGACTTACGAGCAGTACTTC
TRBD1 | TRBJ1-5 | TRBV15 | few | CATSRDGDRGGNQPQHF | TGTGCCACCAGCAGAGATGGGGACAGGGGGGGCAATCAGCCCCAGCATTTT
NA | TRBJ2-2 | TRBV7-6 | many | CASSLDNTGELFF | TGTGCCAGCAGCTTAGATAACACCGGGGAGCTGTTTTTT
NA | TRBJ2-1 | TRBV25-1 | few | CEVGLNEQFF | TGTGAGGTAGGTTTGAATGAGCAGTTCTTC
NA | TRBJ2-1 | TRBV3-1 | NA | CASSQVIGLYNEQFF | TGTGCCAGCAGCCAAGTAATCGGCCTCTACAATGAGCAGTTCTTC